What follows are 28 T cell receptor beta chains derived from one specimen sequenced in a study of cytomegalovirus exposure and HLA in healthy donors. A multiplex PCR was run with 60 Vbeta primers and 13 Jbeta primers. Clones were sequenced by immunoSEQ multiplex PCR, and TCRdb holds only the in-frame ones, with some missing. Of some 170,000 clones detected, 55% to 75% appear once; the ten largest clones hold roughly 2.5%. Specimen: PBMCs. These receptors were obtained from a human donor in good health.

This rearrangement joins TRBV5-4 to TRBJ1-1; the match to TRBD1 covers 7 bases. Trimming at V came to 4 bases and at J to 3 bases, leaving 12 bases not matched to a gene. The CDR3 consists of 16 residues. Germline V lookup: CDR1 SGHNT, CDR2 YYREEE (reference sequence). CDR3 in DNA: TGTGCCAGCAGCCCAGGGGGGTTCACTATGGACACTGAAGCTTTCTTT. It translates to CASSPGGFTMDTEAFF.

V gene TRBV2 combines with J gene TRBJ2-4; D not resolved. The CDR3 spans 14 residues. In germline, CDR1 is SNHLY, CDR2 FYNNEI. The V end was cut by 5 bases, the J end by 0 bases, with 8 bases between. In nucleotides, the CDR3 is TGTGCCAGCAGTAGAGTTCTAGCCAAAAACATTCAGTACTTC. Translating it yields CASSRVLAKNIQYF.

The chain is built from TRBV6-6 and TRBJ1-6, with 7 bases lining up with TRBD1. With 4 bases clipped from V and 13 bases from J, the junction kept 10 bases outside the gene matches. Germline values: CDR1 MNHNY, CDR2 SVGAGI (reference sequence). CDR3 length: 14 amino acids. The CDR3, as DNA: TGTGCCAGCAGTTTCGGACAGGCTGTCTCCCCCCTCCACTTT. This codes for CASSFGQAVSPLHF.

With respect to this clone: This CDR3 fails to terminate in the conserved phenylalanine or tryptophan, so it likely reflects a read error. The chain employs TRBV10-1 and TRBJ1-2; 7 nucleotides match TRBD1. V trimming: 2 bases; J trimming: 0 bases; junction bases outside the gene matches: 6. CDR1 WNHNN and CDR2 SYGVQD come from the germline V gene (reference sequence). CDR3 length equals 16 residues. The CDR3 sequence: CASSEDRASTNYGYTL. In DNA, the CDR3 is TGCGCCAGCAGTGAGGACAGGGCTTCGACTAACTATGGCTACACCCTC.

This chain joins TRBV2 and TRBJ1-2; 9 positions match TRBD1. V lost 6 bases, J lost 4 bases, and 6 bases stayed unmatched. Germline values: CDR1 SNHLY, CDR2 FYNNEI. CDR3 length equals 14 residues. CDR3 in DNA: TGTGCCAGCAGCCGGGACAGGGAGGGCTATGGCTACACCTTC. Translation gives CASSRDREGYGYTF.

This chain joins TRBV19 and TRBJ1-2; TRBD1 is a possible D gene (6 bases). With 3 bases removed from V and 8 bases from J, the gap between germline ends came to 13 bases. This CDR3 region has 13 residues. Germline CDR1 reads LNHDA; CDR2 reads SQIVND (reference sequence). This CDR3 reads CASSIAGAWGYTF. The CDR3 DNA reads TGTGCCAGTAGTATCGCGGGGGCGTGGGGCTACACCTTC.

The gene calls are TRBV11-3 and TRBJ2-7, with D possibly TRBD2 on 6 matching bases. The CDR3 contains 13 residues. Per germline, CDR1 SGHNT and CDR2 YENEEA. V lost 2 bases, J lost 9 bases, and 14 bases lay in between. CDR3 sequence reads: CASSLTPRGGQYF. CDR3 DNA: TGTGCCAGCAGCTTAACCCCGAGGGGAGGGCAGTACTTC.

For the CDR3, the DNA is TGTGCCAGTAGCCCTGGACACCACACCGGGGAGCTGTTTTTT. This sequence encodes CASSPGHHTGELFF. The chain has TRBV19 and TRBJ2-2; maybe TRBD1 (5 bases). Trimming removed 6 bases at V and 3 bases at J, with 11 bases between. CDR1 is LNHDA and CDR2 is SQIVND in the germline V gene (reference sequence). The CDR3 covers 14 residues.

The chain links TRBV9 to TRBJ2-1; 11 positions match TRBD2. CDR1 SGDLS and CDR2 YYNGEE come from the germline V gene. V lost 4 bases, J lost 10 bases, and 10 bases stayed unmatched. The CDR3 covers 15 residues. The CDR3 sequence is CASSLSGGATLEQFF. The CDR3 DNA follows: TGTGCCAGCAGCCTTAGCGGGGGGGCCACTCTAGAGCAGTTCTTC.

This chain uses TRBV12-5 with TRBJ2-3, with D hard to call. Trimming pared 4 bases from V and 5 bases from J, leaving 10 bases between. The CDR3 loop spans 13 amino acids. Germline CDR1 is LGHNT and CDR2 is FRNRAP. The CDR3 loop reads CASGSSGGDTQYF. DNA for the CDR3: TGTGCTAGTGGTTCTTCGGGTGGAGATACGCAGTATTTT.

CDR3 in DNA: TGTGCCAGCAGACCCTTCGGCTGGGCCTGGCCCCAGCATTTT. As protein: CASRPFGWAWPQHF. The V call is TRBV6-1, the J call TRBJ1-5, with D hard to call. Germline CDR1 MNHNS, CDR2 SASEGT. The CDR3 is made up of 14 amino acids. The V end lost 6 bases, the J end lost 9 bases, and 18 bases lay between the germline ends.

This rearrangement joins TRBV6-1 to TRBJ1-4, with TRBD1 identical over 7 bases. The germline gives CDR1 MNHNS, CDR2 SASEGT. The CDR3 contains 19 residues. Trimming took 2 bases from V and 0 from J; bases not matched to a gene: 12. The CDR3 nucleotides are TGTGCCAGCAGTGAATTCCGGCAGGGGGTTCGCTCAACTAATGAAAAACTGTTTTTT. This gives the protein CASSEFRQGVRSTNEKLFF.

The J gene is TRBJ1-3, the V gene TRBV2; 9 bases fit TRBD1. After removal of 9 bases from V and 7 bases from J, the junction contained 4 bases not matched to a gene. The CDR3 length is 12 residues. Germline CDR1 SNHLY, CDR2 FYNNEI. CDR3 loop: CARGQGGNTIYF. The CDR3 coding sequence is TGTGCCAGGGGACAGGGAGGGAACACCATATATTTT.

V gene TRBV4-2 combines with J gene TRBJ1-2; D perhaps matches TRBD1 (6 bases). CDR1 LGHNA and CDR2 YNFKEQ come from the germline V gene. The length of the CDR3 is 17 residues. With 0 bases removed from V and 6 bases from J, the gap between germline ends came to 20 bases. The CDR3 is CASSQDQPGAYGDGYTF. Written as DNA, the CDR3 is TGTGCCAGCAGCCAAGATCAACCAGGGGCTTATGGGGATGGCTACACCTTC.

As DNA, the CDR3 is TGTGCCAGCAGCTTAACGCCGCAGGGGGTTGCCTACAATGAGCAGTTCTTC. It specifies CASSLTPQGVAYNEQFF. The chain uses TRBV11-2 and TRBJ2-1; 7 positions match TRBD1. The CDR3 is 17 amino acids. With V trimmed by 2 bases and J by 2 bases, 9 bases remained unmatched. Per germline, CDR1 SGHAT and CDR2 FQNNGV. The full variable domain, completed using reference TRBV11-2 and TRBJ2-1, is EAGVAQSPRYKIIEKRQSVAFWCNPISGHATLYWYQQILGQGPKLLIQFQNNGVVDDSQLPKDRFSAERLKGVDSTLKIQPAKLEDSAVYLCASSLTPQGVAYNEQFFGPGTRLTVL.

The chain joins TRBV5-8 to TRBJ1-5; TRBD1 is a possible D gene (5 bases). CDR3 length equals 14 residues. Trimming shortened V by 6 bases and J by 7 bases, and 17 bases separated the two germline ends. Germline values: CDR1 SGHTS, CDR2 YDEGEE. The CDR3: CASTAVGGYQPQHF. For the CDR3, the DNA is TGTGCCAGCACCGCCGTCGGGGGATACCAGCCCCAGCATTTT.

The chain recombines TRBV4-1 with TRBJ1-1, with TRBD1 matching 8 bases. CDR3 size: 13 residues. Trimming at V came to 6 bases and at J to 5 bases, leaving 5 bases not matched to a gene. In germline, CDR1 is MGHRA, CDR2 YSYEKL. The CDR3, as DNA: TGCGCCAGCAGAGGACAGGGAAGGACTGAAGCTTTCTTT. Translating gives CASRGQGRTEAFF.

The chain has TRBV4-3 and TRBJ2-1; 8 nucleotides align to TRBD2. Germline V gene lookup returns CDR1 LGHNA and CDR2 YSLEER. The CDR3 is made up of 16 amino acids. J lost 4 bases, V lost 0 bases, and 5 bases had no gene match. The CDR3: CASSQDLRGAYNEQFF. The CDR3 DNA follows: TGCGCCAGCAGCCAAGATCTGCGGGGGGCGTACAATGAGCAGTTCTTC.

V is TRBV5-1 and J is TRBJ2-5, with D uncertain. The germline V gene encodes CDR1 SGHRS and CDR2 YFSETQ. This CDR3 comprises 14 residues. Trimming shortened V by 0 bases and J by 2 bases, and 8 bases separated the two germline ends. The CDR3 sequence: CASSLAARQETQYF. CDR3 bases: TGCGCCAGCAGCTTGGCCGCCAGACAAGAGACCCAGTACTTC. The full variable domain, completed using reference TRBV5-1 and TRBJ2-5, is KAGVTQTPRYLIKTRGQQVTLSCSPISGHRSVSWYQQTPGQGLQFLFEYFSETQRNKGNFPGRFSGRQFSNSRSEMNVSTLELGDSALYLCASSLAARQETQYFGPGTRLLVL.

The chain uses TRBV9 and TRBJ2-7; 9 nucleotides line up with TRBD1. The CDR3 is 14 amino acids. Germline assignment: CDR1 SGDLS and CDR2 YYNGEE. With 4 bases clipped from V and 4 bases from J, the junction kept 6 bases outside the gene matches. The CDR3 here is CASSIAGTGYEQYF. Here the CDR3 DNA reads TGTGCCAGCAGCATCGCCGGGACAGGGTACGAGCAGTACTTC.

V usage is TRBV6-5 and J usage is TRBJ1-2; no reliable D call. Trimming removed 0 bases from V and 3 bases from J, with 8 bases in between. Per germline, CDR1 MNHEY and CDR2 SVGAGI. The CDR3 is made up of 14 amino acids. CDR3 region: CASSYSRVDYGYTF. For the CDR3, the DNA is TGTGCCAGCAGTTACTCGCGGGTGGACTATGGCTACACCTTC.

The chain links TRBV19 to TRBJ2-3; TRBD2 matches 11 bases. The CDR3 is 15 amino acids. The J segment lost 6 bases and the V segment lost 7 bases, leaving 9 bases of the junction unmatched. Germline V gene data show CDR1 as LNHDA and CDR2 as SQIVND (reference sequence). The DNA for the CDR3 is TGTGCCAGTACCCCGAGTAGCGGGGGGGCGGATACGCAGTATTTT. Translating it yields CASTPSSGGADTQYF. The whole variable domain, filled in from reference TRBV19 and TRBJ2-3, reads DGGITQSPKYLFRKEGQNVTLSCEQNLNHDAMYWYRQDPGQGLRLIYYSQIVNDFQKGDIAEGYSVSREKKESFPLTVTSAQKNPTAFYLCASTPSSGGADTQYFGPGTRLTVL.

This clone was seen just once. The gene calls are TRBV2 and TRBJ2-1, with D possibly matching TRBD2 (6 bases). Trimming removed 5 bases from V and 4 bases from J, with 15 bases in between. The germline V gene encodes CDR1 SNHLY and CDR2 FYNNEI. This CDR3 region has 15 residues. The CDR3, as DNA: TGTGCCAGCAGTTCCGCTGGGGGGACTTACAATGAGCAGTTCTTC. This sequence encodes CASSSAGGTYNEQFF.

The chain joins TRBV6-1 to TRBJ1-2; D is perhaps TRBD1 (6 bases). The V end lost 8 bases, the J end lost 8 bases, and 24 bases lay between the germline ends. There are 15 residues in the CDR3. Per the germline V gene, CDR1 is MNHNS and CDR2 is SASEGT. CDR3 DNA: TGTGCCAGCCGGGACACCGCGTCCCGTGTTTGGGGCTACACCTTC. Amino acids: CASRDTASRVWGYTF.

This clone was counted a few times. V gene TRBV2 combines with J gene TRBJ1-5; D is perhaps TRBD1 (6 bases). Per germline, CDR1 SNHLY and CDR2 FYNNEI. This CDR3 is 15 amino acids long. The V end was cut by 4 bases, the J end by 4 bases, with 14 bases between. CDR3 protein: CASSVGDMRNQPQHF. CDR3 in DNA: TGTGCCAGCAGTGTTGGGGACATGCGGAATCAGCCCCAGCATTTT.

The chain combines TRBV5-1 with TRBJ2-1, with TRBD2 matching over 9 bases. Looked up from germline, CDR1 is SGHRS and CDR2 is YFSETQ. This CDR3 has 15 amino acids. Unmatched junction bases numbered 10, after V lost 4 bases and J lost 8 bases. The CDR3 reads CASSETSGAWDEQFF. The CDR3 nucleotides are TGCGCCAGCAGCGAGACTAGCGGCGCTTGGGATGAGCAGTTCTTC.

The chain combines TRBV19 with TRBJ1-2; 7 nucleotides match TRBD1. The junction had 11 bases not matched to a gene; V was cut back by 2 bases and J by 5 bases. CDR3 length equals 16 residues. The germline CDR1 and CDR2 sequences are LNHDA and SQIVND (reference sequence). The CDR3 sequence: CASSISATGRGYGYTF. CDR3 DNA: TGTGCCAGTAGTATATCCGCGACAGGGCGAGGGTATGGCTACACCTTC. Filled out from reference TRBV19 and TRBJ1-2, the complete variable domain reads DGGITQSPKYLFRKEGQNVTLSCEQNLNHDAMYWYRQDPGQGLRLIYYSQIVNDFQKGDIAEGYSVSREKKESFPLTVTSAQKNPTAFYLCASSISATGRGYGYTFGSGTRLTVV.

For the CDR3, the DNA is TGTGCCAGCAAGGAGGCAGCCTTTAACACTGAAGCTTTCTTT. Amino acids: CASKEAAFNTEAFF. The chain links TRBV6-5 to TRBJ1-1, with D hard to call. The CDR3 covers 14 residues. Trimming removed 7 bases from V and 2 bases from J, with 14 bases in between. Germline V lookup: CDR1 MNHEY, CDR2 SVGAGI.